The sequence of this T cell receptor (beta chain) was determined in a study of T cells in Graves' hyperthyroidism and ophthalmopathy. Notes on the study in general: Blood held most thyroid clonotypes expanded above 0.001 frequency.

TCR beta CDR3 region amplification was performed from RNA transcripts. The HTBI primer set drove a first-round RT-PCR of the TCR CDR3. Each CDR3 protein gets one entry after TCRdb re-called the multiplex PCR reads with MiXCR. The sample has hundreds of thousands of distinct CDR3 sequences; around 14% are singletons. The CDR3 is made up of 13 amino acids. The V end was cut by 7 bases, the J end by 1 base, with 10 bases between. CDR1 is MNHNS and CDR2 is SASEGT in the germline V gene. This clonotype has at least ten counts. Antigen unknown. Calling Graves' hyperthyroidism stable meant ophthalmopathy did not progress within 18 months. Lactation, pregnancy, other autoimmune disease or uncontrolled infection excluded patients. Approximately 10 ml of fresh peripheral blood supplied the PBMCs.

The receptor's source is a woman between 25 and 40 years old with Graves' hyperthyroidism. V is TRBV6-1 and J is TRBJ1-2; D is unclear. The sample taken for sequencing was blood. The CDR3 nucleotides read TGTGCCAGCACTGCGGGCCTTAACTATGGCTACACCTTC. Its protein is CASTAGLNYGYTF.